This T cell receptor (beta chain) was captured in a study of immune cell composition in non-small cell lung cancer. Study information: Tumours were mainly lung adenocarcinoma or squamous cell carcinoma. General study points: No significant correlation existed between pack-years smoked and tumour clonality.

Normal lung was taken at the farthest possible site, at least 3 cm from tumour. DNA was extracted from unsorted cell suspensions stored frozen. The assay was immunoSEQ multiplex PCR, and TCRdb's table has in-frame clones only and misses some. The table includes thousands of clones, approximately 61% detected once. To note about this clone: The antigen is unknown.

The CDR3 runs 13 residues. Per the germline V gene, CDR1 is SGHAT and CDR2 is FQNNGV. Trimming removed 5 bases from V and 9 bases from J, with 14 bases in between. The origin of this receptor is a human donor with non-small cell lung cancer. The specimen sequenced was non-adjacent lung tissue. The rearrangement joins TRBV11-2 to TRBJ2-1; unclear D gene. CDR3 region: CASSPGSPGEQFF. As DNA, the CDR3 is TGTGCCAGCAGCCCCGGTTCCCCGGGTGAGCAGTTCTTC.